The TCR beta chain described here comes from a study of shared clonotypes between healthy human individuals. Profiling relied on immunoSEQ multiplex PCR, and the TCRdb table lists in-frame clones only, not all of them. Of around 1,000,000 clones listed, about 80% are singletons. The CDR3 length is 18 residues. Trimming took 0 bases from V and 7 from J, leaving 22 bases between them. Germline-derived CDR1 and CDR2 are SGHRS and YFSETQ. J is TRBJ1-4 and V is TRBV5-1, with a possible D match to TRBD1 (5 bases). Sequencing input: memory CD4+ T cells from PBMCs. Subset in this sample: CD45RA-negative fraction. The sequence derives from a man aged 18 to 29 in good health. Some clones in this sample may be carry-over from other donors' samples. CDR3 in amino acids: CASSLDPPDTGQGEKLFF. The CDR3 DNA is TGCGCCAGCAGCTTGGATCCCCCCGACACAGGACAAGGTGAAAAACTGTTTTTT.